These 8 T cell receptor beta chains were all obtained from the same sample, sequenced in a study of early T cells in non-severe SARS-CoV-2 infection. TCRdb passed the 5' RACE reads through MiXCR, listing each CDR3 protein once. The sample lists 55,000 to 65,000 distinct CDR3 sequences, roughly 12% seen once, with over 1.1% in the top ten. The sequencing here drew on whole blood, taken at baseline. The receptors stem from an adult who was a healthcare worker with PCR-confirmed SARS-CoV-2 infection or an uninfected control (not recorded which).

The chain employs TRBV5-4 and TRBJ1-2; D not resolved. Trimming cost V 0 bases and J 8 bases, with 14 bases left between them. This CDR3 contains 14 residues. The germline V gene has CDR1 SGHNT and CDR2 YYREEE (reference sequence). The chain's CDR3 is CASSLAGATLGYTF. The CDR3 DNA follows: TGTGCCAGCAGCTTGGCCGGAGCCACCCTAGGCTACACCTTC.

The sample holds one count of this clonotype. V usage is TRBV5-1 and J usage is TRBJ2-3, with D possibly matching TRBD1 (6 bases). The CDR3 consists of 14 residues. V lost 6 bases and J lost 0, with 11 bases in between. Germline CDR1 reads SGHRS; CDR2 reads YFSETQ. DNA for the CDR3: TGCGCCAGCAAGAGGGACACCAGCACAGATACGCAGTATTTT. Translated, it gives CASKRDTSTDTQYF.

The chain is built from TRBV12-3 or TRBV12-4 and TRBJ1-3; no definite D call. This CDR3 is 14 amino acids long. V was trimmed by 3 bases and J by 6 bases, leaving 12 bases between them. The CDR3 DNA sequence: TGTGCCAGCAGTTTTCAAGGAACTGAAAACACCATATATTTT. Amino acid sequence: CASSFQGTENTIYF.

The CDR3 protein is CASSFPVSYEQYF. The CDR3 DNA reads as TGTGCCAGCAGTTTCCCAGTATCCTACGAGCAGTACTTC. The chain links TRBV28 to TRBJ2-7; D remains unclear. The CDR3 consists of 13 residues. V was trimmed by 3 bases and J by 1 base, leaving 7 bases between them. CDR1 is MDHEN and CDR2 is SYDVKM in the germline V gene.

The V gene is TRBV12-3 or TRBV12-4, the J gene TRBJ1-6; D is possibly TRBD1 (6 bases). This CDR3 has 12 amino acids. V gave up 7 bases and J gave up 14 bases, with 15 bases separating them. CDR3 region: CASTSRQASLHF. CDR3 in DNA: TGTGCCAGCACCTCCAGACAGGCCTCCCTCCACTTT.

The rearrangement links TRBV18 to TRBJ2-1; 9 positions agree with TRBD2. CDR3 length equals 13 residues. The junction had 0 bases not matched to a gene; V was cut back by 3 bases and J by 6 bases. Germline loops: CDR1 KGHSH, CDR2 LQKENI. The CDR3 region has the DNA TGTGCCAGCTCACCGACTAGCGGCAATGAGCAGTTCTTC. Protein product: CASSPTSGNEQFF.

The V call is TRBV7-9, the J call TRBJ2-5, with D tentatively TRBD2 (6 bases). The V gene's germline CDR1 is SEHNR and CDR2 FQNEAQ (reference sequence). Deletions cut 4 bases from V and 1 base from J, with 13 bases between. The CDR3 contains 15 residues. The CDR3 is CASSSAGNPQETQYF. CDR3 DNA: TGTGCCAGCAGCTCCGCGGGGAACCCCCAAGAGACCCAGTACTTC.

The chain combines TRBV3-1 with TRBJ2-3; D perhaps matches TRBD2 (5 bases). CDR3 length equals 15 residues. The V gene's germline CDR1 is LGHDT and CDR2 YNNKEL (reference sequence). The V and J ends lost 3 bases and 2 bases respectively, with 12 bases between them. The CDR3 DNA reads TGTGCCAGCAGCCACTCTGGGAGAGACACAGATACGCAGTATTTT. Residues: CASSHSGRDTDTQYF.